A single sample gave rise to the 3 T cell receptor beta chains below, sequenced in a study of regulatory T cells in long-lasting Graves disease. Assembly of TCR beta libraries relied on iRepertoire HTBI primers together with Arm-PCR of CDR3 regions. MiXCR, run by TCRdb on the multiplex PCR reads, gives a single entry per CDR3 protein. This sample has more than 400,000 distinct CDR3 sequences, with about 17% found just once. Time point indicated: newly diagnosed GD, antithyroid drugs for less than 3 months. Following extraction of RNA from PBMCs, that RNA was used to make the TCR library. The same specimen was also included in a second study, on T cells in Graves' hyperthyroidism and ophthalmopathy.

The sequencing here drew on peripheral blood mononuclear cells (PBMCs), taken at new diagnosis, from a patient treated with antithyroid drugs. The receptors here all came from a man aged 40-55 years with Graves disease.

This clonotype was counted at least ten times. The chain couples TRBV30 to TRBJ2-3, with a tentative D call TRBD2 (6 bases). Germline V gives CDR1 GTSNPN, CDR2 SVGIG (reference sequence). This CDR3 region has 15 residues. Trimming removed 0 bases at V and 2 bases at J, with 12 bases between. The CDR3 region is CAWSVPGGITDTQYF. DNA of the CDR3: TGTGCCTGGAGTGTACCCGGAGGGATCACAGATACGCAGTATTTT.

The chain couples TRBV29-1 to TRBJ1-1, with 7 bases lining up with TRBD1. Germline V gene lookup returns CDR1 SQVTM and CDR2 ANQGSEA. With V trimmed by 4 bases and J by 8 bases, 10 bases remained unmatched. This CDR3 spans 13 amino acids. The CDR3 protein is CSVGERVQGEAFF. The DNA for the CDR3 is TGCAGCGTTGGAGAACGTGTACAGGGGGAAGCTTTCTTT. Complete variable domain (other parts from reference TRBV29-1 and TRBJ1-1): SAVISQKPSRDICQRGTSLTIQCQVDSQVTMMFWYRQQPGQSLTLIATANQGSEATYESGFVIDKFPISRPNLTFSTLTVSNMSPEDSSIYLCSVGERVQGEAFFGQGTRLTVV.

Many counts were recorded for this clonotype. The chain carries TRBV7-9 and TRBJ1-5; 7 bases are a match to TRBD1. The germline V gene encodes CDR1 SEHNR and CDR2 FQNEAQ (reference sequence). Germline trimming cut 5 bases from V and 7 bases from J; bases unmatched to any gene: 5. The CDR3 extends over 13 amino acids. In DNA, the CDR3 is TGTGCCAGCAGCAGCACAGGGGTGCAGCCCCAGCATTTT. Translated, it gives CASSSTGVQPQHF.